The sequence of this T cell receptor (beta chain) was determined in a study of CXCR3-negative and CXCR3-positive naive CD8 T cells. Study-wide points: Because surface CD5 did not distinguish the naive subsets, TCR strength was inferred from TRB CDR3 properties.

The CDR3 is 18 residues long. Looked up from germline, CDR1 is MDHEN and CDR2 is SYDVKM. UMI labels and 5' RACE were used to prepare the TRB cDNA libraries. TCRdb reprocessed the 5' RACE reads, keeping one entry per CDR3 protein, no DNA. Here the sample table reports about 48,000 distinct CDR3 sequences. On this clonotype: Its target is not known.

Sequencing input: memory CD8+ T cells from blood. This receptor was obtained from a human donor in good health. Some clones in this sample may be carry-over from other donors' samples. V is TRBV28 and J is TRBJ2-5; absent DNA, TCRdb's TRBD2 call cannot be checked. This chain's CDR3 is CASTSQGLAGGFQETQYF.